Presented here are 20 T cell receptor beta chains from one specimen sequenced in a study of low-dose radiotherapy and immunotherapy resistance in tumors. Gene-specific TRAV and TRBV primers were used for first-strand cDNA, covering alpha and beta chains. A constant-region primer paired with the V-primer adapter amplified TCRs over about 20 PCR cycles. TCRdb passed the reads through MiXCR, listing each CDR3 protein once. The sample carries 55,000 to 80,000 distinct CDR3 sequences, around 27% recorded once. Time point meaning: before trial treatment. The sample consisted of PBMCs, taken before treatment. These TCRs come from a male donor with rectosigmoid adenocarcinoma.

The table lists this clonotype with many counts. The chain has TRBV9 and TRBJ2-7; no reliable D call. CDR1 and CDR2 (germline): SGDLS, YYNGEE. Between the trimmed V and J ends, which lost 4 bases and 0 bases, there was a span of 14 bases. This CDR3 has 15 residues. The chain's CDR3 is CASSPLSEGSYEQYF. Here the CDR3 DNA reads TGTGCCAGCAGCCCCCTTTCGGAAGGCTCCTACGAGCAGTACTTC.

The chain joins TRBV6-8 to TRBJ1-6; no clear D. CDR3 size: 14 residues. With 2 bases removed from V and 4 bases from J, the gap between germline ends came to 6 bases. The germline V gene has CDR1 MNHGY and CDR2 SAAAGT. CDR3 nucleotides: TGTGCCAGCAGTTACGGGATTTATAATTCACCCCTCCACTTT. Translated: CASSYGIYNSPLHF.

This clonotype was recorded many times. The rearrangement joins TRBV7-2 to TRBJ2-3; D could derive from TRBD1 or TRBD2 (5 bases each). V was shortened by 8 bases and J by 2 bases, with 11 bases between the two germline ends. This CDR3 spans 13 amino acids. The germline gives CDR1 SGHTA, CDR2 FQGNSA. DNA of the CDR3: TGTGCCAGCGGGGCCGGGGCCACAGATACGCAGTATTTT. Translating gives CASGAGATDTQYF.

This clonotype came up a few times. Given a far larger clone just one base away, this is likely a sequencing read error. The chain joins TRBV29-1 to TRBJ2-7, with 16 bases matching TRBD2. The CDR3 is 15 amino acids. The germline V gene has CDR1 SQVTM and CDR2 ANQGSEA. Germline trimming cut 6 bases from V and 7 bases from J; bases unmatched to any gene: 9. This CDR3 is CSVLMGLAGGNEQYF. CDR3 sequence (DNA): TGCAGCGTACTCATGGGACTAGCGGGAGGGAATGAGCAGTACTTC.

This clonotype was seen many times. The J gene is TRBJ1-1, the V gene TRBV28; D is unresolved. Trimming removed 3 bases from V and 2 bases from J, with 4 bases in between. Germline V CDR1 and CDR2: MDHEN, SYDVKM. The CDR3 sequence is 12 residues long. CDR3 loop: CASSLANTEAFF. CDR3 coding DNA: TGTGCCAGCAGTTTGGCTAACACTGAAGCTTTCTTT.

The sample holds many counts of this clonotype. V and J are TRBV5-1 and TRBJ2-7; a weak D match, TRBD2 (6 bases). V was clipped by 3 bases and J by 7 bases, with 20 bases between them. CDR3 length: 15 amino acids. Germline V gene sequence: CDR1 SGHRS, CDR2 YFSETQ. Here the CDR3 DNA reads TGCGCCAGCAGCTCTTCGTCCGGCCCTGGAGGGGAGCAGTACTTC. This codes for CASSSSSGPGGEQYF. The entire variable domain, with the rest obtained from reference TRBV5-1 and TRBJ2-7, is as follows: KAGVTQTPRYLIKTRGQQVTLSCSPISGHRSVSWYQQTPGQGLQFLFEYFSETQRNKGNFPGRFSGRQFSNSRSEMNVSTLELGDSALYLCASSSSSGPGGEQYFGPGTRLTVT.

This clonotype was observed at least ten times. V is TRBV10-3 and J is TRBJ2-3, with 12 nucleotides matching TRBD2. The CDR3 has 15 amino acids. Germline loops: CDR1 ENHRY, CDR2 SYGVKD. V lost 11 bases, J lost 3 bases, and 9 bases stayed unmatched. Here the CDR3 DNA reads TGTGCCCGACCTCTCCTAGCGGGGGGGACAGATACGCAGTATTTT. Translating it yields CARPLLAGGTDTQYF.

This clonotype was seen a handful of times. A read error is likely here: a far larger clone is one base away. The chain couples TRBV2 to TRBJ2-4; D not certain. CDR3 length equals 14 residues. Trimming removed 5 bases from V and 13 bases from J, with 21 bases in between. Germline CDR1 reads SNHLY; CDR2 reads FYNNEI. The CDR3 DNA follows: TGTGCCAGCAGTAAACAAAGCCCCTACAATGAGCAGTACTTC. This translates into CASSKQSPYNEQYF.

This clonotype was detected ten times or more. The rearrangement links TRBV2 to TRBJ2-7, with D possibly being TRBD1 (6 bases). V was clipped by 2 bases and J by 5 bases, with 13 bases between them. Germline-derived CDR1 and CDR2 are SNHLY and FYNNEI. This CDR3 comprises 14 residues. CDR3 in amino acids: CASSERLRGNEQYF. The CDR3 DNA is TGTGCCAGCAGTGAAAGGTTAAGGGGGAACGAGCAGTACTTC.

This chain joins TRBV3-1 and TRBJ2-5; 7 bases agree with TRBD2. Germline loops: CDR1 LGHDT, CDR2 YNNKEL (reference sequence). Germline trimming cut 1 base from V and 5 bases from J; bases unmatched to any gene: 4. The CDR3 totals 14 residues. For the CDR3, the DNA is TGTGCCAGCAGCCAAGTGGCGGGAGACGAGACCCAGTACTTC. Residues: CASSQVAGDETQYF.

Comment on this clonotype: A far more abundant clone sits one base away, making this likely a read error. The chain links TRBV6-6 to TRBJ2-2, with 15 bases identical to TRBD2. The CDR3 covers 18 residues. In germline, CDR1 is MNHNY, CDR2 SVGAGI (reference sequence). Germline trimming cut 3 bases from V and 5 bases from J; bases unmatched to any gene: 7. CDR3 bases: TGTGCCAGCAGTTATTCGGGACTAGCGGGAGGAATGACCGGGGAGCTGTTTTTT. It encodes CASSYSGLAGGMTGELFF.

CDR3 nucleotides: TGTGCCAGCAGTCCCGGGGGACAGGGGTTCAATAATGAAAAACTGTTTTTT. Amino acids: CASSPGGQGFNNEKLFF. The chain carries TRBV6-1 and TRBJ1-4, with 10 positions matching TRBD1. J was trimmed by 4 bases and V by 5 bases; bases with no gene match: 10. Per germline, CDR1 MNHNS and CDR2 SASEGT. CDR3 length equals 17 residues.

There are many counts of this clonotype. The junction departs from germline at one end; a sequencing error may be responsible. CDR3 sequence: CASSLGQGNEQFF. The CDR3, as DNA: TGCGCCAGCAGCTTGGGTCAGGGGAATGAGCAGTTCTTT. The V and J genes are TRBV5-1 and TRBJ2-1; possible D gene TRBD1, 6 bases. The CDR3 covers 13 residues. The germline gives CDR1 SGHRS, CDR2 YFSETQ.

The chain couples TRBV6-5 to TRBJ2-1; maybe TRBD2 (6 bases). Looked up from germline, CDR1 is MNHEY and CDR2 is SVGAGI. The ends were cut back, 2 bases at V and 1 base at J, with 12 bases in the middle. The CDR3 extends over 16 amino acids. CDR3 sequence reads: CASSYDGGTSYNEQFF. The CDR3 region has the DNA TGTGCCAGCAGTTACGACGGCGGGACGTCCTACAATGAGCAGTTCTTC.

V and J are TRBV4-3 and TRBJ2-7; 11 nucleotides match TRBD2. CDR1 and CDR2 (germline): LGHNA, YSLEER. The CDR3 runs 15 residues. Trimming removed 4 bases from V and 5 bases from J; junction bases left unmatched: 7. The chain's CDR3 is CASSLTSGSGNEQYF. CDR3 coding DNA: TGCGCCAGCAGCCTCACTAGCGGGAGTGGTAACGAGCAGTACTTC.

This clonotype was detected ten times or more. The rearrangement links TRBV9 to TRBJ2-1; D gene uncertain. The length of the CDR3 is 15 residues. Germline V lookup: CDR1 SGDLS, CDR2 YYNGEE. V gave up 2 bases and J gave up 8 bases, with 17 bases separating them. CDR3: CASSVTPLSQDEQFF. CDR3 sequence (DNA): TGTGCCAGCAGCGTGACACCGCTCAGCCAAGATGAGCAGTTCTTC.

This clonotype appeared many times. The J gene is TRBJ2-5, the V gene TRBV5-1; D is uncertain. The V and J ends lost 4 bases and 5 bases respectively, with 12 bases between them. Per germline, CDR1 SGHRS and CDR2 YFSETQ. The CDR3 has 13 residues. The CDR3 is CASSPQGQETQYF. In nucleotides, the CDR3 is TGCGCCAGCAGCCCACAAGGCCAGGAGACCCAGTACTTC.

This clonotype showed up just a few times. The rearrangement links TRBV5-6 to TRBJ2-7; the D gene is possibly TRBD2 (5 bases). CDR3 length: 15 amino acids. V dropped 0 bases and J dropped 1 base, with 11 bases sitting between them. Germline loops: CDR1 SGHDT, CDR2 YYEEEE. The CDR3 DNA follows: TGTGCCAGCAGCTTGGTTCCGACGGGATCCTACGAGCAGTACTTC. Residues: CASSLVPTGSYEQYF.

The CDR3 here is CASSLGGAGANEKLFF. The CDR3 DNA reads TGTGCCAGCAGCTTAGGGGGGGCCGGGGCTAATGAAAAACTGTTTTTT. The chain is built from TRBV7-8 and TRBJ1-4, with D possibly TRBD1 on 6 matching bases. The CDR3 has 16 amino acids. Germline values: CDR1 SGHVS, CDR2 FQNEAQ. Trimming shortened V by 1 base and J by 3 bases, and 12 bases separated the two germline ends.

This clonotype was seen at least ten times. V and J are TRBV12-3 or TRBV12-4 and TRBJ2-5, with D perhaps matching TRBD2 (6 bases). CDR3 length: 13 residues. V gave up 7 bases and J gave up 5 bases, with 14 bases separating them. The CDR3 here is CASTPAGRETQYF. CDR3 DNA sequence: TGTGCCAGCACCCCAGCGGGCCGGGAGACCCAGTACTTC.